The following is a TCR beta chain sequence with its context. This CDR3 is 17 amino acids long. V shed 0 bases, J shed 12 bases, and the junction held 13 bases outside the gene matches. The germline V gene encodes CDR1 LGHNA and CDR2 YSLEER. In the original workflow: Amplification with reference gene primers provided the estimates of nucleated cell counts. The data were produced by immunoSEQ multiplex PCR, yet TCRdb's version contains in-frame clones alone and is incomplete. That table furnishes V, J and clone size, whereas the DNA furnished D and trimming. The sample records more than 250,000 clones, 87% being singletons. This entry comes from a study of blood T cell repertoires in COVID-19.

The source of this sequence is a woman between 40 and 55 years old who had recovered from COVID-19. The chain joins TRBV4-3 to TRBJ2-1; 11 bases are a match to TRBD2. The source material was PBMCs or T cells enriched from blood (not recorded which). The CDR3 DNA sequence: TGCGCCAGCAGCCAAGATAGGGGACGACTAGCGGGAATCTGGCAGTTCTTC. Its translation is CASSQDRGRLAGIWQFF.